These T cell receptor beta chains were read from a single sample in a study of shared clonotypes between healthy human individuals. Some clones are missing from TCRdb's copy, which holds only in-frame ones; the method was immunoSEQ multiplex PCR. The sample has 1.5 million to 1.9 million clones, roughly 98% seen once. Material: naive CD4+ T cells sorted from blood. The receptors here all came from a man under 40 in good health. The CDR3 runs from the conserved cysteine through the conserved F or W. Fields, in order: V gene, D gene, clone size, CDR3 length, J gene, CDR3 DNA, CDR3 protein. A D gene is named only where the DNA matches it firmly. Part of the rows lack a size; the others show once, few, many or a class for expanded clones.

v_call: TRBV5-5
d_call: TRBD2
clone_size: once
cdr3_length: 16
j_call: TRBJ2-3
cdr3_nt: TGTGCCAGCAGCTTTTATAGCGGGGCTAGCACAGATACGCAGTATTTT
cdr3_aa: CASSFYSGASTDTQYF

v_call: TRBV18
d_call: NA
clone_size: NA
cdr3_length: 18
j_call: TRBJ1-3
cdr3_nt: TGTGCCAGCTCACCAGTATCGGGTTCCGGAGTCTCTGGAAACACCATATATTTT
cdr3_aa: CASSPVSGSGVSGNTIYF

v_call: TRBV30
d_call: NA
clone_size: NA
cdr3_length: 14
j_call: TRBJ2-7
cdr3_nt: TGTGCCTGGAGCCGGCGCGGGATCTCCTACGAGCAGTACTTC
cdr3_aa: CAWSRRGISYEQYF

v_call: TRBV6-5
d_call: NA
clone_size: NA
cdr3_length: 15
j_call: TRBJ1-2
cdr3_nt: TGTGCCAGCAGTTACTCTGGCAGGGATAACTATGGCTACACCTTC
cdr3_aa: CASSYSGRDNYGYTF

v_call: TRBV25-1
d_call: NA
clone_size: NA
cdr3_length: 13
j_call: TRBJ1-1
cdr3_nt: TGTGCCAGCAGTGAGAGACTCGGGACTGAAGCTTTCTTT
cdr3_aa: CASSERLGTEAFF

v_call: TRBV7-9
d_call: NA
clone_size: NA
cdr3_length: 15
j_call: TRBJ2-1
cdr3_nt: TGTGCCAGCAGCTTAGAAAGGAGACCGACCAATGAGCAGTTCTTC
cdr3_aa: CASSLERRPTNEQFF

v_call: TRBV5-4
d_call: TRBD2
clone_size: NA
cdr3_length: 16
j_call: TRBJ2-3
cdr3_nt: TGTGCCAGCAGCTTGGAAGGGACTAGGGGCACAGATACGCAGTATTTT
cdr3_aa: CASSLEGTRGTDTQYF

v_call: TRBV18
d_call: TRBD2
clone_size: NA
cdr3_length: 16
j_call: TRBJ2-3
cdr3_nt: TGTGCCAGCTCACCCGGACTAGCAGCTAGCACAGATACGCAGTATTTT
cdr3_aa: CASSPGLAASTDTQYF

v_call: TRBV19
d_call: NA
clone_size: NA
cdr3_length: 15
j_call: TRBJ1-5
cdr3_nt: TGTGCCAGTAGTATAGTAGGTTCAGGGCCCCAGCCCCAGCATTTT
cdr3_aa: CASSIVGSGPQPQHF

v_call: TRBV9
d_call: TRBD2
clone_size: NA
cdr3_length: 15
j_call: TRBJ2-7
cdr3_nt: TGTGCCAGCAGCGTAGGTACTAGCGGGATATACGAGCAGTACTTC
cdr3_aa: CASSVGTSGIYEQYF

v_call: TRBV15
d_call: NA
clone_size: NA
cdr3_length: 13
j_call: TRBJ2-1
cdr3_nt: TGTGCCACCAGCAGAGAGATAAGGTTTGAGCAGTTCTTC
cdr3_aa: CATSREIRFEQFF

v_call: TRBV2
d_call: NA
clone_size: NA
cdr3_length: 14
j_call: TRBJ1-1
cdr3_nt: TGTGCCAGCAGTGTTTCCCGGGAGAACACTGAAGCTTTCTTT
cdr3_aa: CASSVSRENTEAFF

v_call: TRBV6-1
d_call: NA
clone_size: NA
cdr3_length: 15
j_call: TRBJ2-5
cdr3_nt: TGTGCCACCAAGGGATTTGGGGGCGGCCAAGAGACCCAGTACTTC
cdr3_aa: CATKGFGGGQETQYF

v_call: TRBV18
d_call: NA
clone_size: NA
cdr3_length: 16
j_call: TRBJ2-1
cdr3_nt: TGTGCCAGCTCACTCCTGAGCGGTAGCTCCTACAATGAGCAGTTCTTC
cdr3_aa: CASSLLSGSSYNEQFF

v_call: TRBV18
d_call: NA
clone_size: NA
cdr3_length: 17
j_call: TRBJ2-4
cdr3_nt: TGTGCCAGCTCACCTCAACAGGTAGTTTTAGCCAAAAACATTCAGTACTTC
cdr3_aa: CASSPQQVVLAKNIQYF

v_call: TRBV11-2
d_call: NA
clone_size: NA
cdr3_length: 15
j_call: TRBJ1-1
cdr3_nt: TGTGCCAGCAGCTTAGCAGCGGGGATGAACACTGAAGCTTTCTTT
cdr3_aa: CASSLAAGMNTEAFF

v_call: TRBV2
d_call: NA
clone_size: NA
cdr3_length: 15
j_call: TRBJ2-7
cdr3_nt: TGTGCCAGCAGTGCTAGGGGACTCTTCTCCTACGAGCAGTACTTC
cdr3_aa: CASSARGLFSYEQYF

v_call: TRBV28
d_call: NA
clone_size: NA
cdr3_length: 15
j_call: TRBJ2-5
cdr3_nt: TGTGCCAGCAGTCCACCGGGACCTTCGTCGGAGACCCAGTACTTC
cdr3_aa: CASSPPGPSSETQYF

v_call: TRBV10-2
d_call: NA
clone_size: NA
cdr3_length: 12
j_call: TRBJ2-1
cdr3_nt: TGCGCCAGCAGTGAGCCGCTATTGACGTGGTTCTTC
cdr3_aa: CASSEPLLTWFF

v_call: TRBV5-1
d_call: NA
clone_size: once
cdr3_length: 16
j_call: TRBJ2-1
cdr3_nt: TGCGCCAGCAGCTTGGGACGAGTCCCTTTCTTGGGTGAGCAGTTCTTC
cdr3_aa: CASSLGRVPFLGEQFF

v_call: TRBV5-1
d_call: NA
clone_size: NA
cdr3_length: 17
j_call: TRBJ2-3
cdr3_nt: TGCGCCAGCAGCTTGACGTCTGGATTCGCGCAGACAGATACGCAGTATTTT
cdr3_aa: CASSLTSGFAQTDTQYF

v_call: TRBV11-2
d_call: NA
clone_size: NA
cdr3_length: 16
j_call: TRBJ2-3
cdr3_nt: TGTGCCAGCAGCTTAAAAGTTAGCGACTACACAGATACGCAGTATTTT
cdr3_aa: CASSLKVSDYTDTQYF

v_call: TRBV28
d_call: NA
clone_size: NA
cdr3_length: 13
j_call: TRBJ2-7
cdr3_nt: TGTGCCAGCAGTCCTTCGGGTTCTAGGGAGCAGTACTTC
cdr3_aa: CASSPSGSREQYF

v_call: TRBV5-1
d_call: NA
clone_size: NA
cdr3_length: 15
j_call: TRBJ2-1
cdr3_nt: TGCGCCAGCAGCCAGGGGGGCGCGGGCTGGAATGAGCAGTTCTTC
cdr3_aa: CASSQGGAGWNEQFF

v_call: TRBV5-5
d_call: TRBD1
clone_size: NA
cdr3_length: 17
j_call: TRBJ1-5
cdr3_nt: TGTGCCAGCAGCTTCACGACCTCCGGGACAGATAATCAGCCCCAGCATTTT
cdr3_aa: CASSFTTSGTDNQPQHF

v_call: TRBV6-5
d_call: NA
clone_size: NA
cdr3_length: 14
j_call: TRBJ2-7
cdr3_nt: TGTGCCAGCAGTCAAACCGCCCACATGGACGAGCAGTACTTC
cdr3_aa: CASSQTAHMDEQYF

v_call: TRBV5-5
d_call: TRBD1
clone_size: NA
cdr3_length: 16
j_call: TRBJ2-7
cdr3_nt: TGTGCCAGCAGCGGAGGACAGGGGGGGAGCTCCTACGAGCAGTACTTC
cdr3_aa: CASSGGQGGSSYEQYF

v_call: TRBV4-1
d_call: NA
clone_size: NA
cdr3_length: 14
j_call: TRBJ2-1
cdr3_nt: TGCGCCAGCAGCTCTACGTTCTTTAGCGATGAGCAGTTCTTC
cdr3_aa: CASSSTFFSDEQFF